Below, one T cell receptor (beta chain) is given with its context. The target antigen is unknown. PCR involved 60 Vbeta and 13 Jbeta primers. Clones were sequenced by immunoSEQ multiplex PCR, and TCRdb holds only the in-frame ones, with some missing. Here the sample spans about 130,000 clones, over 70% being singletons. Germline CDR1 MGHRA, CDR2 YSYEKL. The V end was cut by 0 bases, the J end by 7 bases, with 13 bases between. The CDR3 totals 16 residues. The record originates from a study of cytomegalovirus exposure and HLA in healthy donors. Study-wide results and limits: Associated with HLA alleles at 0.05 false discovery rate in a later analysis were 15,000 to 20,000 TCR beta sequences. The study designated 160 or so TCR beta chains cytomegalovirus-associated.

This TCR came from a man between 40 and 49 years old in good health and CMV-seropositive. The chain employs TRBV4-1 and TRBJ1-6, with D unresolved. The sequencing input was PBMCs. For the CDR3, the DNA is TGCGCCAGCAGCCAAGATGGTGGAGGCGTAAATTCACCCCTCCACTTT. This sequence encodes CASSQDGGGVNSPLHF.